Listed below are T cell receptor beta chains from one sample, sequenced in a study of shared clonotypes between healthy human individuals. Libraries were prepared by immunoSEQ multiplex PCR; TCRdb keeps only in-frame clonotypes and omits some of them. Among about 2.3 million clones, 92% were seen once, and the ten largest hold around 0.4%. Specimen: naive CD4+ T cells from PBMCs. The receptors originated from a man aged 18 to 30 in good health. Some clones in this sample may be carry-over from other donors' samples. Both conserved end residues are part of each CDR3. Fields, in order: J gene, V gene, D gene, clone size, CDR3 protein, CDR3 DNA. The D gene is left open where the match is weak. Expanded clones are given a class, and other clones once, few, many or no size at all.

TRBJ2-2,TRBV19,TRBD1,.,CASSIAGQMNTGELFF,TGTGCCAGTAGTATAGCGGGACAGATGAACACCGGGGAGCTGTTTTTT
TRBJ1-1,TRBV2,TRBD1,few,CASGVNRGTEAFF,TGTGCCAGCGGAGTCAACAGGGGAACTGAAGCTTTCTTT
TRBJ1-5,TRBV7-2,TRBD1,.,CASRPGTGGRDQPQHF,TGTGCCAGCAGACCCGGGACAGGGGGCCGCGATCAGCCCCAGCATTTT
TRBJ2-3,TRBV18,.,.,CASSRLVGTSDTQYF,TGTGCCAGCTCACGGCTAGTCGGTACAAGCGATACGCAGTATTTT
TRBJ2-7,TRBV28,TRBD2,.,CASSSPGLAAPYEQYF,TGTGCCAGCAGTTCTCCGGGACTAGCGGCCCCCTACGAGCAGTACTTC
TRBJ1-4,TRBV6-1,.,.,CASSENPQGRNEKLFF,TGTGCCAGCAGTGAAAATCCTCAGGGGCGGAATGAAAAACTGTTTTTT
TRBJ1-2,TRBV5-1,.,.,CASSWDGDYGYTF,TGCGCCAGCAGCTGGGACGGAGACTATGGCTACACCTTC
TRBJ2-1,TRBV5-5,.,.,CASSSGLTPRDNEQFF,TGTGCCAGCAGCTCGGGACTTACTCCCAGAGACAATGAGCAGTTCTTC
TRBJ1-2,TRBV28,.,.,CASSLSGQPSNYGYTF,TGTGCCAGCAGTTTATCAGGGCAGCCTTCTAACTATGGCTACACCTTC
TRBJ2-1,TRBV5-4,TRBD2,.,CASSNPSGGSYNEQFF,TGTGCCAGCAGCAATCCTAGCGGGGGCTCCTACAATGAGCAGTTCTTC